These 21 T cell receptor beta chains were all obtained from the same sample, sequenced in a study of cytomegalovirus exposure and HLA in healthy donors (TCRdb year 2017). The library relied on the immunoSEQ multiplex PCR assay. The multiplex PCR relied on a mix of 60 forward primers for TCR Vbeta segments and 13 reverse primers for TCR Jbeta segments. TCRdb retrieved this table from immuneACCESS and kept in-frame rearrangements only. Not all clones are present; in checked studies, unresolved V genes account for under half, and no reason is known for the remainder. The sample table contains 110,000 or so clones; only one count was recorded for around 73% of them. The ten top clones hold about 5.4% of the sample. Sequenced input: PBMCs. All receptors derive from a woman aged 25 to 39 in good health and CMV-seropositive.

This sequence joins TRBV9 and TRBJ2-7; 7 bases agree with TRBD1. CDR3 length: 14 amino acids. CDR1 and CDR2 from the germline V gene are SGDLS and YYNGEE. Losses at the gene ends were 3 bases for V and 4 bases for J; bases not matched to a gene: 7. The CDR3 reads CASSEGQALYEQYF. The DNA for the CDR3 is TGTGCCAGCAGCGAAGGACAGGCCCTATACGAGCAGTACTTC.

The CDR3 coding sequence is TGTGCCAGCAGCTTTACGGACAGCACTGAAGCTTTCTTT. Translation: CASSFTDSTEAFF. This chain links TRBV7-2 with TRBJ1-1; tentative D call: TRBD1 (6 bases). The V gene's germline CDR1 is SGHTA and CDR2 FQGNSA. Trimming left V 3 bases short and J 4 bases short, with 9 bases between. The CDR3 is 13 amino acids.

The rearrangement uses TRBV5-1 and TRBJ1-3; 7 nucleotides align to TRBD1. Germline V CDR1 and CDR2: SGHRS, YFSETQ. The CDR3 consists of 15 residues. J was trimmed by 6 bases and V by 4 bases; bases with no gene match: 10. The CDR3: CASSPTTGEENTIYF. CDR3 in DNA: TGCGCCAGCAGCCCTACTACAGGGGAGGAAAACACCATATATTTT.

This clone has just a few counts. The chain links TRBV19 to TRBJ2-1, with D perhaps matching TRBD2 (5 bases). V lost 0 bases and J 9 bases, leaving 12 bases between the germline ends. This CDR3 region has 14 residues. Looked up from germline, CDR1 is LNHDA and CDR2 is SQIVND (reference sequence). Here the CDR3 reads CASSIDLASFEQFF. The CDR3 DNA is TGTGCCAGTAGTATAGATTTAGCGTCATTTGAGCAGTTCTTC.

The V and J genes are TRBV15 and TRBJ2-5; D uncertain. This CDR3 spans 15 amino acids. V was pared by 0 bases and J by 2 bases, with 10 bases between. CDR1 LNHNV and CDR2 YYDKDF come from the germline V gene (reference sequence). This chain's CDR3 is CATSRDPGPQETQYF. CDR3 nucleotides: TGTGCCACCAGCAGAGACCCAGGCCCTCAAGAGACCCAGTACTTC.

V usage is TRBV10-3 and J usage is TRBJ1-2; no reliable D call. From germline, CDR1 is ENHRY and CDR2 SYGVKD. Trimming cost V 7 bases and J 8 bases, with 14 bases left between them. The CDR3 is 12 residues long. The CDR3 DNA reads TGTGCCATCAATGGAGGATTGGGGGGCTACACCTTC. This gives the protein CAINGGLGGYTF.

V and J are TRBV30 and TRBJ2-3; possible D gene TRBD1, 6 bases. CDR3 length: 15 amino acids. Germline V lookup: CDR1 GTSNPN, CDR2 SVGIG (reference sequence). Trimming removed 0 bases at V and 2 bases at J, with 12 bases between. CDR3 sequence (DNA): TGTGCCTGGAGTGTCGGACAGACAGCCACAGATACGCAGTATTTT. Its translation is CAWSVGQTATDTQYF.

The V call is TRBV11-2, the J call TRBJ1-4; D gene ambiguous. This CDR3 has 16 amino acids. V shed 1 base and J shed 8 bases, with 17 bases lying between them. Germline V lookup: CDR1 SGHAT, CDR2 FQNNGV. CDR3 sequence (DNA): TGTGCCAGCAGCTTAGGGGTGGGAGCCAGATACGAAAAACTGTTTTTT. It translates to CASSLGVGARYEKLFF.

The chain is built from TRBV19 and TRBJ1-4, with 7 nucleotides matching TRBD1. The junction had 7 bases not matched to a gene; V was cut back by 9 bases and J by 3 bases. Germline loops: CDR1 LNHDA, CDR2 SQIVND (reference sequence). This CDR3 comprises 14 residues. The CDR3 here is CASTGQAANEKLFF. The CDR3 bases are TGTGCCAGCACAGGACAGGCAGCTAATGAAAAACTGTTTTTT.

A single count supports this clone. The rearrangement uses TRBV20-1 and TRBJ2-1; tentative D call: TRBD2 (6 bases). The CDR3 is 10 amino acids. The ends were cut back, 6 bases at V and 12 bases at J, with 12 bases in the middle. Germline assignment: CDR1 DFQATT and CDR2 SNEGSKA (reference sequence). The CDR3 DNA follows: TGCAGTGCCAGTAGGGGAGGGCAGTTCTTC. This sequence encodes CSASRGGQFF.

This chain connects TRBV5-1 to TRBJ2-5, with TRBD2 identical over 11 bases. The J call may be in error: the DNA end matches TRBJ2-7 better. The germline CDR1 and CDR2 sequences are SGHRS and YFSETQ. The CDR3 contains 15 residues. Written as DNA, the CDR3 is TGCGCCAGCAGCACGGGACTAGCGGTAACCTACGAGCAGTACTTC. Residues: CASSTGLAVTYEQYF.

The chain links TRBV5-1 to TRBJ2-1, with TRBD2 matching 9 bases. Germline lookup yields CDR1 SGHRS and CDR2 YFSETQ. V dropped 0 bases and J dropped 8; count of bases not matched to a gene: 9. The CDR3 covers 16 residues. The CDR3 nucleotides are TGCGCCAGCAGCTTGGGGCGGGAGGGCCTCCTGGATGAGCAGTTCTTC. The encoded protein is CASSLGREGLLDEQFF.

V usage is TRBV9 and J usage is TRBJ1-1; TRBD1 agrees at 7 bases. V gave up 0 bases and J gave up 0 bases; unmatched junction bases: 5. The germline gives CDR1 SGDLS, CDR2 YYNGEE. This CDR3 has 16 amino acids. The CDR3 coding sequence is TGTGCCAGCAGCGTAGGGAGGGGGCAGTTGAACACTGAAGCTTTCTTT. Protein sequence: CASSVGRGQLNTEAFF.

The V and J genes are TRBV7-3 and TRBJ2-5; D gene unclear. CDR3 length: 13 residues. CDR1 SGHTA and CDR2 FQGTGA come from the germline V gene. V lost 1 base and J 2 bases, leaving 5 bases between the germline ends. CDR3 amino acids: CASSLIQQETQYF. The CDR3 DNA reads as TGTGCCAGCAGCTTAATTCAACAAGAGACCCAGTACTTC.

The chain links TRBV7-2 to TRBJ2-5, with 9 bases that match TRBD1. Germline trimming cut 6 bases from V and 4 bases from J; bases unmatched to any gene: 6. Germline V lookup: CDR1 SGHTA, CDR2 FQGNSA. CDR3 length: 14 amino acids. The DNA of the CDR3 is TGTGCCAGCAGTACCGGGACAGGGTCAGAGACCCAGTACTTC. Translating gives CASSTGTGSETQYF.

This clone was detected once. V is TRBV29-1 and J is TRBJ2-7; possible D gene TRBD1, 6 bases. CDR3 length: 14 amino acids. CDR1 SQVTM and CDR2 ANQGSEA come from the germline V gene. Deletions cut 8 bases from V and 2 bases from J, with 19 bases between. The CDR3 DNA reads TGCAGCATTACCCCAGGGGACCGGCCCTACGAGCAGTACTTC. Residues: CSITPGDRPYEQYF.

This clone has just one count. The chain joins TRBV11-2 to TRBJ2-7, with D possibly matching TRBD1 (6 bases). The CDR3 has 12 residues. CDR1 and CDR2 from the germline V gene are SGHAT and FQNNGV. V was cut by 5 bases and J by 3 bases, with 8 bases left in between. The CDR3 loop is CASSKGHYEQYF. In DNA, the CDR3 is TGTGCCAGCAGCAAGGGACACTACGAGCAGTACTTC.

The chain employs TRBV5-1 and TRBJ1-1, with a weak D call TRBD1 (6 bases). This CDR3 has 14 residues. Germline CDR1 and CDR2: SGHRS and YFSETQ. V lost 4 bases and J lost 1, with 11 bases in between. The CDR3 bases are TGCGCCAGCAGCGGTGGACAGCCGAACACTGAAGCTTTCTTT. It is translated as CASSGGQPNTEAFF.

V usage is TRBV14 and J usage is TRBJ2-6, with D possibly TRBD1 on 6 matching bases. The CDR3 has 15 amino acids. V was trimmed by 3 bases and J by 1 base, leaving 7 bases between them. Germline lookup yields CDR1 SGHDN and CDR2 FVKESK. CDR3 protein: CASSQTGSGANVLTF. The CDR3 nucleotides read TGTGCCAGCAGCCAGACAGGTTCTGGGGCCAACGTCCTGACTTTC.

This clone was counted between two and nine times. The genes are TRBV19 and TRBJ1-1; 8 bases agree with TRBD1. With V trimmed by 3 bases and J by 1 base, 4 bases remained unmatched. The CDR3 has 15 amino acids. Germline V gene data show CDR1 as LNHDA and CDR2 as SQIVND (reference sequence). In DNA form, the CDR3 reads TGTGCCAGTAGTATTTCCGGGACAGGGAACACTGAAGCTTTCTTT. Residues: CASSISGTGNTEAFF.

The chain recombines TRBV10-1 with TRBJ2-5, with TRBD2 matching over 11 bases. V trimming: 6 bases; J trimming: 11 bases; junction bases outside the gene matches: 11. This CDR3 has 14 amino acids. Germline V gene data show CDR1 as WNHNN and CDR2 as SYGVQD (reference sequence). The CDR3 nucleotides read TGCGCCAGCAGCCCTGCGGGACTAGCGGTCGGGCAGTACTTC. Translated, it gives CASSPAGLAVGQYF.